This TCR beta chain was recorded in a study of response to subunit inactivated influenza vaccine. TCRdb independently ran MiXCR on the RT-PCR reads; one entry per CDR3 protein. Of around 190,000 distinct CDR3 sequences listed, about 9% are singletons. This clonotype was counted only a few times. V was shortened by 6 bases and J by 4 bases, with 12 bases between the two germline ends. Germline V CDR1 and CDR2: SQVTM, ANQGSEA. The CDR3 runs to 13 residues. The chain uses TRBV29-1 and TRBJ2-2, with D maybe TRBD1 (5 bases). The receptor comes from a man aged 45-60 years who received an inactivated influenza vaccine. Material: non-naive T cells sorted from PBMCs, obtained on the day of vaccination. The CDR3 region is CSVTERVTGELFF. Here the CDR3 DNA reads TGCAGCGTGACAGAGAGAGTCACCGGGGAGCTGTTTTTT.